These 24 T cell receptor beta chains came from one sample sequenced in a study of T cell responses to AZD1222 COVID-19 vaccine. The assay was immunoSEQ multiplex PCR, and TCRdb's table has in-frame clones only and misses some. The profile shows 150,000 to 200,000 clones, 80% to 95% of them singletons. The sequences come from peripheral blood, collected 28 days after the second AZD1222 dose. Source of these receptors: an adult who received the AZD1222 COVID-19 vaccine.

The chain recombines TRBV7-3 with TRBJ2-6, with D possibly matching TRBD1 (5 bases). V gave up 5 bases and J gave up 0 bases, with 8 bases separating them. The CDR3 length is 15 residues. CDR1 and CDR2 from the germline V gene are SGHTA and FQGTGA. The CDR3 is CASSAQGSGANVLTF. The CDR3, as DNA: TGTGCCAGCAGCGCCCAGGGCTCTGGGGCCAACGTCCTGACTTTC.

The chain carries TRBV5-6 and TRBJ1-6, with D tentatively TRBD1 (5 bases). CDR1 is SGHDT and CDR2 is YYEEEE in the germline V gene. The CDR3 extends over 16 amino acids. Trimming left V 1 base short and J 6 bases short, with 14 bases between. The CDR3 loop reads CASSLLGAATNSPLHF. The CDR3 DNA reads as TGTGCCAGCAGCTTGTTAGGGGCCGCGACTAATTCACCCCTCCACTTT. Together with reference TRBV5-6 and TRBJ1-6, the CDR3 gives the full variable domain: DAGVTQSPTHLIKTRGQQVTLRCSPKSGHDTVSWYQQALGQGPQFIFQYYEEEERQRGNFPDRFSGHQFPNYSSELNVNALLLGDSALYLCASSLLGAATNSPLHFGNGTRLTVT.

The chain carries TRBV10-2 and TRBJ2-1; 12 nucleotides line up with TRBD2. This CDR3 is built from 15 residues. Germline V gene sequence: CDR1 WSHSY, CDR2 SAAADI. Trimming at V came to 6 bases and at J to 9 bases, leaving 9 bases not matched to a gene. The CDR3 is CASRELAGGVVEQFF. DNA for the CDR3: TGCGCCAGCAGAGAACTAGCGGGAGGTGTTGTTGAGCAGTTCTTC.

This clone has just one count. In DNA, the CDR3 is TGTGCCAGCAGCGAGACAGGGGGCGGCGGAAACACCATATATTTT. As protein: CASSETGGGGNTIYF. The chain carries TRBV9 and TRBJ1-3; 10 nucleotides line up with TRBD1. Germline CDR1 is SGDLS and CDR2 is YYNGEE. Trimming at V came to 3 bases and at J to 4 bases, leaving 4 bases not matched to a gene. This CDR3 region has 15 residues.

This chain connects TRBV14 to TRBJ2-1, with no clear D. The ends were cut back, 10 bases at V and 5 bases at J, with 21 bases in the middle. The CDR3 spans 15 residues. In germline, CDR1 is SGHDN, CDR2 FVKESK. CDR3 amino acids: CATPEWYGTNNEQFF. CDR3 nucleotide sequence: TGTGCCACCCCGGAATGGTATGGTACCAACAATGAGCAGTTCTTC.

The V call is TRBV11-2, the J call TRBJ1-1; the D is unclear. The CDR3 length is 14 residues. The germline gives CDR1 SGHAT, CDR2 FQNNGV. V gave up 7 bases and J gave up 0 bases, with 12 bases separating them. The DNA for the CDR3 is TGTGCCAGCACCGATAAATACATGAACACTGAAGCTTTCTTT. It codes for CASTDKYMNTEAFF.

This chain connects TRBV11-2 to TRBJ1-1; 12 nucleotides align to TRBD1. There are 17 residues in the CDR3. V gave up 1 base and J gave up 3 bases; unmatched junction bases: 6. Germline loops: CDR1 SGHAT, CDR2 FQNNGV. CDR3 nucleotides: TGTGCCAGCAGCTTAGTTGGGACAGGGGGCTTAGACACTGAAGCTTTCTTT. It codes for CASSLVGTGGLDTEAFF. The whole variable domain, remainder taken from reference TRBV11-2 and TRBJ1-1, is EAGVAQSPRYKIIEKRQSVAFWCNPISGHATLYWYQQILGQGPKLLIQFQNNGVVDDSQLPKDRFSAERLKGVDSTLKIQPAKLEDSAVYLCASSLVGTGGLDTEAFFGQGTRLTVV.

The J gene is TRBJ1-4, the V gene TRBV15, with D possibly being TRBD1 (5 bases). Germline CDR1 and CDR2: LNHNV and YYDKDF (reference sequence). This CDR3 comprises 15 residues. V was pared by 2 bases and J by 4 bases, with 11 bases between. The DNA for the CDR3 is TGTGCCACCAGCAGACTGGGACCGCTTAATGAAAAACTGTTTTTT. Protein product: CATSRLGPLNEKLFF.

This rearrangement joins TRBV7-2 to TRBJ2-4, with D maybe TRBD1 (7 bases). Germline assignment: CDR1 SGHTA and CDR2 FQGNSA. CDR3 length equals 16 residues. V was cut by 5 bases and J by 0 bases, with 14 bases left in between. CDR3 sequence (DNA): TGTGCCAGCAGCCCTCAGGGGGGTTTAGCCAAAAACATTCAGTACTTC. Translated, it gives CASSPQGGLAKNIQYF.

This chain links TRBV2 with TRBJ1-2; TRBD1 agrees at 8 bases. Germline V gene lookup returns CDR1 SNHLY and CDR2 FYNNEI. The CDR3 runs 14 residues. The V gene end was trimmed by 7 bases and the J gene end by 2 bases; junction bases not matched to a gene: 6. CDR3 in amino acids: CASKDRAGNYGYTF. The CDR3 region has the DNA TGTGCCAGCAAGGACAGGGCTGGGAACTATGGCTACACCTTC.

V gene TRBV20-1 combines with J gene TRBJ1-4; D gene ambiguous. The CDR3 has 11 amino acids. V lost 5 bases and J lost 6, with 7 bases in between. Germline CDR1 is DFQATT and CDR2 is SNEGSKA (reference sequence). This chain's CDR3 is CSAHSYEKLFF. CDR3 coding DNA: TGCAGTGCTCACAGCTATGAAAAACTGTTTTTT.

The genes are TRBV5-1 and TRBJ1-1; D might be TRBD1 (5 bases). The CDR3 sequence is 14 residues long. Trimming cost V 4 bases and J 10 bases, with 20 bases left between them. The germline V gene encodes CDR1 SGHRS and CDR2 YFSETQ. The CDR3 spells CASSPSGGTSGAFF. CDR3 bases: TGCGCCAGCAGCCCATCCGGGGGGACTAGTGGAGCTTTCTTT.

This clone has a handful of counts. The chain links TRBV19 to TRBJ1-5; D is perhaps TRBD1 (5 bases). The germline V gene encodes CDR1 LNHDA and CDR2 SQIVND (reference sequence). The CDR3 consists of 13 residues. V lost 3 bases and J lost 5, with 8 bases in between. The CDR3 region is CASSMGRDQPQHF. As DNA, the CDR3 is TGTGCCAGTAGTATGGGCAGGGATCAGCCCCAGCATTTT.

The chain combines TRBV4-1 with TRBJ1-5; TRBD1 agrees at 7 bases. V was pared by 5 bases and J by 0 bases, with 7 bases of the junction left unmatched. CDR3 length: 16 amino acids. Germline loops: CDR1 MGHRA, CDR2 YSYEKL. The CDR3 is CASSSHRGNSNQPQHF. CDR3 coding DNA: TGCGCCAGCAGCTCTCACAGGGGAAATAGCAATCAGCCCCAGCATTTT.

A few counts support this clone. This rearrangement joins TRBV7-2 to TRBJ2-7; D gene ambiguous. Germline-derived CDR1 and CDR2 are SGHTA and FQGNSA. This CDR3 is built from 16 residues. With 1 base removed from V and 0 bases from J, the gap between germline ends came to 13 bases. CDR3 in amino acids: CASSLGRGFSSYEQYF. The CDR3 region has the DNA TGTGCCAGCAGCTTAGGCCGCGGATTTAGCTCCTACGAGCAGTACTTC.

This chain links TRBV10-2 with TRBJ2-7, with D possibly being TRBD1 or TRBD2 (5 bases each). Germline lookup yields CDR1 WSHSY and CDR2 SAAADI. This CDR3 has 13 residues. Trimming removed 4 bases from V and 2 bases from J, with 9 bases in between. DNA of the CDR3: TGCGCCAGCAGTGTAGTGGGGGCCTACGAGCAGTACTTC. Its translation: CASSVVGAYEQYF.

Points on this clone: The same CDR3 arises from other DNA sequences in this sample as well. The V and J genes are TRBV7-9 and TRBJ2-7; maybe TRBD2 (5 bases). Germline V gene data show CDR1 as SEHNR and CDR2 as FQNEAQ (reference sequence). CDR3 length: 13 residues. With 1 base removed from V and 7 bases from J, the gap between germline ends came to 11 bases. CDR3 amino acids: CASSLGGLGEQYF. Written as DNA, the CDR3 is TGTGCCAGCAGCTTAGGAGGGTTGGGGGAGCAGTACTTC.

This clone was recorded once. CDR3 coding DNA: TGCAGCGTTGAAGGAATAGGGAGGACTGAAGCTTTCTTT. It encodes CSVEGIGRTEAFF. The chain is built from TRBV29-1 and TRBJ1-1; D unclear. Trimming stripped 1 base from V and 5 bases from J, with 11 bases between. Germline V lookup: CDR1 SQVTM, CDR2 ANQGSEA. This CDR3 has 13 residues.

The DNA of the CDR3 is TGCGCCAGCAGCTTGGAGGCAGGCCCGGGCGGAAACACCATATATTTT. It yields the protein CASSLEAGPGGNTIYF. V and J are TRBV5-1 and TRBJ1-3; D is uncertain. CDR3 size: 16 residues. Trimming shortened V by 0 bases and J by 4 bases, and 14 bases separated the two germline ends. The germline CDR1 and CDR2 sequences are SGHRS and YFSETQ.

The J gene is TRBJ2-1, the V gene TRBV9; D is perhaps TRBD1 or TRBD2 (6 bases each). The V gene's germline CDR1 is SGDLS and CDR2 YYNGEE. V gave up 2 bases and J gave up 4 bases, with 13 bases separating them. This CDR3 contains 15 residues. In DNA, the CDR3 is TGTGCCAGCAGCGTCGAGGGGGGTCTGTACAATGAGCAGTTCTTC. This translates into CASSVEGGLYNEQFF.

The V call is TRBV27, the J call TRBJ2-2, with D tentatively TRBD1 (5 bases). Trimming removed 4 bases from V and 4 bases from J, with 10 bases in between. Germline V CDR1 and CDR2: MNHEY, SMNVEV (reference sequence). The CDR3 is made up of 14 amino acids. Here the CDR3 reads CASSWVGATGELFF. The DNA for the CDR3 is TGTGCCAGCAGTTGGGTAGGGGCCACCGGGGAGCTGTTTTTT.

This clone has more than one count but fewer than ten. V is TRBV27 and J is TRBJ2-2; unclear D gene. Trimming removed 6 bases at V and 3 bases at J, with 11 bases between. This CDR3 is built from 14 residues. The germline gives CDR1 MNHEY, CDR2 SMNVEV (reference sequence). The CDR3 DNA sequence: TGTGCCAGCAGCCACAACGGACACACCGGGGAGCTGTTTTTT. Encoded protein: CASSHNGHTGELFF.

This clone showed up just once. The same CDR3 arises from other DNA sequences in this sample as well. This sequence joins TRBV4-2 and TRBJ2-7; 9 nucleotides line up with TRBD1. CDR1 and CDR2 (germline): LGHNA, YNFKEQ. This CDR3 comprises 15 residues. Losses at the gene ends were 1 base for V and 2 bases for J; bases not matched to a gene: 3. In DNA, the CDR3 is TGTGCCAGCAGCCAAGTCGGGACAGGGCCCTACGAGCAGTACTTC. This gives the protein CASSQVGTGPYEQYF.

CDR3 residues: CASSLASLADEQFF. The CDR3 DNA sequence: TGCGCCAGCAGCTTGGCCTCGCTAGCCGATGAGCAGTTCTTC. V usage is TRBV5-1 and J usage is TRBJ2-1, with D perhaps matching TRBD2 (5 bases). Trimming pared 0 bases from V and 8 bases from J, leaving 12 bases between. This CDR3 has 14 residues. Looked up from germline, CDR1 is SGHRS and CDR2 is YFSETQ.